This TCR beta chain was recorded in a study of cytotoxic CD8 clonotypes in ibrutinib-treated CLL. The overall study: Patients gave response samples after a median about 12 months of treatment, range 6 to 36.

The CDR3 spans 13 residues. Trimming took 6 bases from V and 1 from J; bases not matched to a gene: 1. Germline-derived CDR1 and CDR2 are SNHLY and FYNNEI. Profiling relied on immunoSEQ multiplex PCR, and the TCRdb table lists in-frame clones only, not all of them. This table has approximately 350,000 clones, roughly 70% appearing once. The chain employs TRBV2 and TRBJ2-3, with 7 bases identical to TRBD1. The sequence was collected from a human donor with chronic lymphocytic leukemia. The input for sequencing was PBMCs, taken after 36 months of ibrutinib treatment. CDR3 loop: CASRQGGTDTQYF. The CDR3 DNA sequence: TGTGCCAGCAGGCAGGGGGGCACAGATACGCAGTATTTT.